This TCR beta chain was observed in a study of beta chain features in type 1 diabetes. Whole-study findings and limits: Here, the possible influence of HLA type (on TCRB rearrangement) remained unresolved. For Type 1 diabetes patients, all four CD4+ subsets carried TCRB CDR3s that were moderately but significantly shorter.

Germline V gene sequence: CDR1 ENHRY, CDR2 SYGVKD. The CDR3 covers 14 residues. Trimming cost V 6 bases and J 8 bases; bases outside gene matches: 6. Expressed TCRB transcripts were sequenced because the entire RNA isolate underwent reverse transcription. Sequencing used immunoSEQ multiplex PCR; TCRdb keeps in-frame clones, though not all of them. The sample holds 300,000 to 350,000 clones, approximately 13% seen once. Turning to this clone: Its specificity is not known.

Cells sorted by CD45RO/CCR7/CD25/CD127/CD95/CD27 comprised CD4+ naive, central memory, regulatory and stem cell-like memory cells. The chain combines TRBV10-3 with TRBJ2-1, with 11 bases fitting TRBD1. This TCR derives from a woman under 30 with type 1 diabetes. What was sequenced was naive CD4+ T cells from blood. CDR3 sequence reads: CAIRPGQGVDEQFF. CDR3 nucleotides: TGTGCCATCAGACCGGGACAGGGGGTGGATGAGCAGTTCTTC.